This T cell receptor beta chain stems from a study of T cell responses to AZD1222 COVID-19 vaccine. Per the germline V gene, CDR1 is SGHRS and CDR2 is YFSETQ. V lost 4 bases and J 1 base, leaving 8 bases between the germline ends. The CDR3 consists of 13 residues. This clone was seen only once. Its target is not known. The study's findings and limits: Only a handful of AZD1222 recipients, more than 5 in all, had baseline seropositivity. Rises in breadth and depth of Spike-specific TCRs came after two AZD1222 doses. Spike-wide vaccine-associated CD4 TCRs dominated at 160-218 and 743-854. Repertoires were collected only later (after the peak T cell response had occurred).

Sequencing used immunoSEQ multiplex PCR; TCRdb keeps in-frame clones, though not all of them. The data show 250,000 to 300,000 clones, with 94% seen just once and around 0.57% held by the top ten. The receptor was derived from an adult who received the AZD1222 COVID-19 vaccine. The chain joins TRBV5-1 to TRBJ1-1; D unclear. The sample consisted of peripheral blood, taken 28 days after the second AZD1222 dose. The CDR3 region is CASSPDGNTEAFF. DNA for the CDR3: TGCGCCAGCAGCCCGGACGGGAACACTGAAGCTTTCTTT. The full variable domain, completed using reference TRBV5-1 and TRBJ1-1, is KAGVTQTPRYLIKTRGQQVTLSCSPISGHRSVSWYQQTPGQGLQFLFEYFSETQRNKGNFPGRFSGRQFSNSRSEMNVSTLELGDSALYLCASSPDGNTEAFFGQGTRLTVV.